A selection of T cell receptor beta chains follows, all from one sample in a study of human T cells and chemical hapten exposure. TCRdb analysed the RACE reads with MiXCR anew, one entry per CDR3 protein. The sample yields about 40,000 distinct CDR3 sequences, 3% to 3.5% seen once. This specimen was whole blood, taken in connection with sensitization to the hapten diphenylcyclopropenone (DPC). The receptors were gathered from a middle-aged man with alopecia areata. Some clones in this sample may be carry-over from other donors' samples. The CDR3 runs from the conserved cysteine through the conserved F or W. Each record gives: CDR3 DNA, CDR3 protein, J gene, D gene, V gene, clone size. The D gene is left open where the match is weak. The size field is filled for only some rows; it gives once, few, many or a size class.

TGCAGCGTTGTCTCCGGGACTAGCGGAAGAGAGCAGTTCTTC | CSVVSGTSGREQFF | TRBJ2-1 | TRBD2 | TRBV29-1 | many
TGTGCCAGCAGTCCCGGGACAGTCAATTCACCCCTCCACTTT | CASSPGTVNSPLHF | TRBJ1-6 | TRBD1 | TRBV12-3/TRBV12-4 | many
TGTGCCAGCAGTTTCATCCGCCAAGAGACCCAGTACTTC | CASSFIRQETQYF | TRBJ2-5 | - | TRBV12-3/TRBV12-4 | many
TGTGCCAGCAGCAGGGGGACTAGCGGGGGCTACGAGCAGTACTTC | CASSRGTSGGYEQYF | TRBJ2-7 | TRBD2 | TRBV9 | many
TGTGCCAGCACGGGAAGCGGAGAGACCCAGTACTTC | CASTGSGETQYF | TRBJ2-5 | - | TRBV6-5 | many
TGCAGTCTTACGACGGTAGTAGTGGACGAGCAGTACTTC | CSLTTVVVDEQYF | TRBJ2-7 | - | TRBV20-1 | many
TGTGCCAGCAGTGTTAGTTCCCCAGTTACAGCCCAGCCCCAGCATTTT | CASSVSSPVTAQPQHF | TRBJ1-5 | - | TRBV6-1 | many
TGTGCCAGCAGTTTGGGGGGTCGCCGGCAGTACTTC | CASSLGGRRQYF | TRBJ2-7 | - | TRBV12-3/TRBV12-4 | few
TGTGCCAGCAGGGGGGGGATGAACACTGAAGCTTTCTTT | CASRGGMNTEAFF | TRBJ1-1 | - | TRBV6-2/TRBV6-3 | many
TGTGCCAGTAACCTCCCCGGGGGCGCGAGGACTGAAGCTTTCTTT | CASNLPGGARTEAFF | TRBJ1-1 | - | TRBV19 | many
TGTGCCAGCAGCGTAGGTCAGGGGGTAAGCGAGCAGTTCTTC | CASSVGQGVSEQFF | TRBJ2-1 | TRBD1 | TRBV9 | many
TGTGCCAGCCAGGGACAGCCCTACGAGCAGTACTTC | CASQGQPYEQYF | TRBJ2-7 | TRBD1 | TRBV6-2/TRBV6-3 | many
TGTGCCAGCAGTGTTGTTGGTTCCAGAGCAGATACGCAGTATTTT | CASSVVGSRADTQYF | TRBJ2-3 | - | TRBV25-1 | many
TGTGCCAGCAGCTTGGCGGGGATTCAAGAGACCCAGTACTTC | CASSLAGIQETQYF | TRBJ2-5 | - | TRBV5-4 | many
TGCAGTGCTAACAGGGGATCCCAAGAGACCCAGTACTTC | CSANRGSQETQYF | TRBJ2-5 | TRBD1 | TRBV20-1 | many
TGTGCCAGCAGTTTGGGGACAGTCAATTCACCCCTCCACTTT | CASSLGTVNSPLHF | TRBJ1-6 | TRBD1 | TRBV28 | many
TGTGCCAGCAGCGTAGGAGGTCTCGGTTTTCCCTACGAGCAGTACTTC | CASSVGGLGFPYEQYF | TRBJ2-7 | - | TRBV9 | many
TGTGCCAGCAGCTTGGTGGTAGCGGGAGGGGTAGAGACCCAGTACTTC | CASSLVVAGGVETQYF | TRBJ2-5 | TRBD2 | TRBV5-4 | few
TGTGCCAGCAGCCGAGCGGCAAATACGCAGTATTTT | CASSRAANTQYF | TRBJ2-3 | - | TRBV5-4 | many
TGTGCCAGCAGTTTTACCGGGACAGGGGGGTCTAGTAATTCACCCCTCCACTTT | CASSFTGTGGSSNSPLHF | TRBJ1-6 | TRBD1 | TRBV28 | many
TGCAGTGCTAGAGATTCGCCCATGGGGGGTTCACCCCTCCACTTT | CSARDSPMGGSPLHF | TRBJ1-6 | - | TRBV20-1 | many
TGTGCCAGCAGCTTAGCGGTGGGGACCAGCTCCTACGAGCAGTACTTC | CASSLAVGTSSYEQYF | TRBJ2-7 | - | TRBV7-2 | many
TGCAGCGTCGCCGGACTAGCGGGGGACTCCTACGAGCAGTACTTC | CSVAGLAGDSYEQYF | TRBJ2-7 | TRBD2 | TRBV29-1 | many
TGTGCCTTAATCAGGGCTGAAGCTTTCTTT | CALIRAEAFF | TRBJ1-1 | - | TRBV30 | few
TGTGCCAGCAGTGAAGGTCACAGATATGGCTACACCTTC | CASSEGHRYGYTF | TRBJ1-2 | - | TRBV2 | many
TGTGCCAGCAGTCTAGGGACAGGGCGGCGGGGCTACACCTTC | CASSLGTGRRGYTF | TRBJ1-2 | TRBD1 | TRBV25-1 | -
TGCGCCAGCAGCTTGGCGGGAGGGCAAGATACGCAGTATTTT | CASSLAGGQDTQYF | TRBJ2-3 | TRBD2 | TRBV5-1 | many
TGTGCCAGCAGCTTGGCTGGGTCTAGCACAGATACGCAGTATTTT | CASSLAGSSTDTQYF | TRBJ2-3 | - | TRBV7-9 | many
TGTGCCAGCAGCTCCTCCCCTAACACTGAAGCTTTCTTT | CASSSSPNTEAFF | TRBJ1-1 | - | TRBV11-2 | -
TGTGCCATCAGTGTTCTTGACAGGGCCTACGAGCAGTACTTC | CAISVLDRAYEQYF | TRBJ2-7 | TRBD1 | TRBV10-3 | many
TGTGCCAGCAGCTTAGGCAGCCAGCCAACCCTAAGCCAGGAGACCCAGTACTTC | CASSLGSQPTLSQETQYF | TRBJ2-5 | - | TRBV11-2 | many
TGTGCCAGCAGTTACTTTCAAGAGACCCAGTACTTC | CASSYFQETQYF | TRBJ2-5 | - | TRBV6-2/TRBV6-3 | many
TGTGCCAGCAGCTTAGGCTATTATGATAGCACAGATACGCAGTATTTT | CASSLGYYDSTDTQYF | TRBJ2-3 | - | TRBV7-2 | -
TGTGCCAGCAGCCCCGAACGGTTGAACACTGAAGCTTTCTTT | CASSPERLNTEAFF | TRBJ1-1 | - | TRBV6-6 | few
TGCAGTGCTCCCCTTTCCTACAATGAGCAGTTCTTC | CSAPLSYNEQFF | TRBJ2-1 | - | TRBV20-1 | many
TGCGCCAGCAGCTTGGGGACAGCCAGCACAGATACGCAGTATTTT | CASSLGTASTDTQYF | TRBJ2-3 | - | TRBV5-1 | many
TGTGCCAGCAGTGCCCCCAGGGATGAGCAGTTCTTC | CASSAPRDEQFF | TRBJ2-1 | - | TRBV6-1 | many
TGTGCCAGCAACGGAGATATTAGCACAGATACGCAGTATTTT | CASNGDISTDTQYF | TRBJ2-3 | - | TRBV6-1 | few
TGTGCCAGCAGCTTAGAGGCCCCCGCCCAGGACTCTGGGGCCAACGTCCTGACTTTC | CASSLEAPAQDSGANVLTF | TRBJ2-6 | - | TRBV7-6 | many
TGCAGCGCGGGACAGGGAAAGAACACTGAAGCTTTCTTT | CSAGQGKNTEAFF | TRBJ1-1 | TRBD1 | TRBV29-1 | many
TGTGCCAGCAGCTTATCCTGGACAGGGACTAATTCACCCCTCCACTTT | CASSLSWTGTNSPLHF | TRBJ1-6 | TRBD1 | TRBV11-2 | many
TGTGCCATCAGTGAAGGGAGCTACACCTTC | CAISEGSYTF | TRBJ1-2 | - | TRBV10-3 | many